These 6 T cell receptor beta chains were all obtained from the same sample, sequenced in a study of cytomegalovirus exposure and HLA in healthy donors. Using immunoSEQ multiplex PCR, the repertoire was profiled, and TCRdb retains in-frame clones only, with some absent. The data hold 150,000 to 200,000 clones, with more than 75% observed a single time. Sequencing input: PBMCs. These receptors were obtained from a man aged 18 to 29 in good health and CMV-seronegative.

The CDR3 DNA sequence: TGTGCCAGCAGGGGCCATTCCCCCTACGAGCAGTACGTC. This gives the protein CASRGHSPYEQYV. The V call is TRBV6-1, the J call TRBJ2-7; D gene ambiguous. The CDR3 extends over 13 amino acids. V was cut by 6 bases and J by 2 bases, with 11 bases left in between. Germline V gives CDR1 MNHNS, CDR2 SASEGT.

The V call is TRBV7-6, the J call TRBJ2-3; D not resolved. Between the trimmed V and J ends, which lost 5 bases and 3 bases, there was a span of 15 bases. Germline V gene lookup returns CDR1 SGHVS and CDR2 FNYEAQ. This CDR3 has 15 residues. The CDR3 sequence: CASSLGARYTDTQYF. CDR3 nucleotide sequence: TGTGCCAGCAGCCTAGGTGCCCGGTATACAGATACGCAGTATTTT.

The chain couples TRBV11-2 to TRBJ2-1; 12 bases match TRBD2. Germline assignment: CDR1 SGHAT and CDR2 FQNNGV. V shed 2 bases, J shed 8 bases, and the junction held 4 bases outside the gene matches. The CDR3 runs to 15 residues. As DNA, the CDR3 is TGTGCCAGCAGCTTATATCTAGCGGGGGGGGATGAGCAGTTCTTC. Its translation is CASSLYLAGGDEQFF. Full variable domain (remainder filled in from reference TRBV11-2 and TRBJ2-1): EAGVAQSPRYKIIEKRQSVAFWCNPISGHATLYWYQQILGQGPKLLIQFQNNGVVDDSQLPKDRFSAERLKGVDSTLKIQPAKLEDSAVYLCASSLYLAGGDEQFFGPGTRLTVL.

The chain recombines TRBV27 with TRBJ1-4; TRBD1 is a possible D gene (6 bases). Germline assignment: CDR1 MNHEY and CDR2 SMNVEV (reference sequence). The CDR3 covers 16 residues. Trimming cost V 0 bases and J 8 bases, with 16 bases left between them. CDR3: CASSLSWGGGMEKLFF. DNA for the CDR3: TGTGCCAGCAGTTTATCGTGGGGGGGCGGGATGGAAAAACTGTTTTTT. Together with reference TRBV27 and TRBJ1-4, the CDR3 gives the full variable domain: EAQVTQNPRYLITVTGKKLTVTCSQNMNHEYMSWYRQDPGLGLRQIYYSMNVEVTDKGDVPEGYKVSRKEKRNFPLILESPSPNQTSLYFCASSLSWGGGMEKLFFGSGTQLSVL.

This chain uses TRBV5-1 with TRBJ2-1, with D maybe TRBD1 (6 bases). The CDR3 is 16 residues long. The V gene lost 0 bases and the J gene lost 3 bases, with 13 bases spanning the gap. The germline V gene encodes CDR1 SGHRS and CDR2 YFSETQ. The CDR3 spells CASSLEPDRSYNEQFF. The CDR3 DNA is TGCGCCAGCAGCTTGGAACCGGACAGAAGCTACAATGAGCAGTTCTTC.

This clone was recorded once. The rearrangement joins TRBV19 to TRBJ1-5; TRBD1 matches 8 bases. The CDR3 runs to 16 residues. The V and J ends lost 3 bases and 5 bases, in that order; junction bases with no gene match: 9. Germline values: CDR1 LNHDA, CDR2 SQIVND (reference sequence). The CDR3 loop is CASSITGGRVDQPQHF. As DNA, the CDR3 is TGTGCCAGTAGTATCACAGGGGGAAGGGTCGATCAGCCCCAGCATTTT.